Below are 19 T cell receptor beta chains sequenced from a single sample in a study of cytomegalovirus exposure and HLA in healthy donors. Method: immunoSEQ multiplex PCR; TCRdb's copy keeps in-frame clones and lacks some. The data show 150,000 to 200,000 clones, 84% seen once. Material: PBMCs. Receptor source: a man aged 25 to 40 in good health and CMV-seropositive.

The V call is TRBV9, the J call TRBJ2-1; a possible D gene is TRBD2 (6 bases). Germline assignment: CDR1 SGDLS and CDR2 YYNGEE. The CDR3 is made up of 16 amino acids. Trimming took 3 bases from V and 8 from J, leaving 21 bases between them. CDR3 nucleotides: TGTGCCAGCAGCGCCCGTGGCAGCGGAGGGGATGATGAGCAGTTCTTC. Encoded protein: CASSARGSGGDDEQFF. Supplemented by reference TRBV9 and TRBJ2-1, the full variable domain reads DSGVTQTPKHLITATGQRVTLRCSPRSGDLSVYWYQQSLDQGLQFLIQYYNGEERAKGNILERFSAQQFPDLHSELNLSSLELGDSALYFCASSARGSGGDDEQFFGPGTRLTVL.

CDR3 bases: TGTGCCAGCAGCCGCGGCAACGGGGAGCTGTTTTTT. It translates to CASSRGNGELFF. The chain uses TRBV5-6 and TRBJ2-2; D gene uncertain. Trimming took 4 bases from V and 7 from J, leaving 8 bases between them. The CDR3 has 12 residues. In germline, CDR1 is SGHDT, CDR2 YYEEEE.

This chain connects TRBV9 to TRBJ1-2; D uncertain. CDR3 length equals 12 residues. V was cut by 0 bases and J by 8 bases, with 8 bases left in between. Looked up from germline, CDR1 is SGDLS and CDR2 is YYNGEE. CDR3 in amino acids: CASSVGNGGYTF. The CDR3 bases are TGTGCCAGCAGCGTAGGGAACGGGGGCTACACCTTC.

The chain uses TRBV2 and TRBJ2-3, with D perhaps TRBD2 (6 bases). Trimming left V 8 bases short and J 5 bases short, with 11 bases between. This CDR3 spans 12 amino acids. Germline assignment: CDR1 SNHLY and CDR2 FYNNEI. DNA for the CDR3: TGTGCCAGCTCCAACGGGGGAGATACGCAGTATTTT. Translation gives CASSNGGDTQYF. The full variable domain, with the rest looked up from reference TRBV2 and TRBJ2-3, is EPEVTQTPSHQVTQMGQEVILRCVPISNHLYFYWYRQILGQKVEFLVSFYNNEISEKSEIFDDQFSVERPDGSNFTLKIRSTKLEDSAMYFCASSNGGDTQYFGPGTRLTVL.

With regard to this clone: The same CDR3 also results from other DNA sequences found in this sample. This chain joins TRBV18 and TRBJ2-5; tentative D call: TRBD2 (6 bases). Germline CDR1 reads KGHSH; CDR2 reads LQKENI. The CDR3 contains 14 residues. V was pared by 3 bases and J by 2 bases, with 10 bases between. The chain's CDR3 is CASSPRDSQETQYF. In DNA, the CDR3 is TGTGCCAGCTCACCCCGGGACTCACAAGAGACCCAGTACTTC.

CDR3 sequence reads: CASSQGLAGGETQYF. Here the CDR3 DNA reads TGTGCCAGCAGCCAGGGGCTAGCGGGAGGAGAGACCCAGTACTTC. This sequence joins TRBV14 and TRBJ2-5; 11 bases fit TRBD2. The length of the CDR3 is 15 residues. Unmatched junction bases numbered 4, after V lost 3 bases and J lost 4 bases. Germline CDR1 and CDR2: SGHDN and FVKESK. The full variable domain, its missing parts supplied by reference TRBV14 and TRBJ2-5, is EAGVTQFPSHSVIEKGQTVTLRCDPISGHDNLYWYRRVMGKEIKFLLHFVKESKQDESGMPNNRFLAERTGGTYSTLKVQPAELEDSGVYFCASSQGLAGGETQYFGPGTRLLVL.

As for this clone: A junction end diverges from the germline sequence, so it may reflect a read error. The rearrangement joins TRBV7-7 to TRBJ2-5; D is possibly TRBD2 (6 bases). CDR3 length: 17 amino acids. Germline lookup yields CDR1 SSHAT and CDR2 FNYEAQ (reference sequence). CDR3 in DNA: TGTGCTAGCAGTAATTTGGGGGGTATCTTCTCCCAAGAGACCCAGTACTTC. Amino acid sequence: CASSNLGGIFSQETQYF.

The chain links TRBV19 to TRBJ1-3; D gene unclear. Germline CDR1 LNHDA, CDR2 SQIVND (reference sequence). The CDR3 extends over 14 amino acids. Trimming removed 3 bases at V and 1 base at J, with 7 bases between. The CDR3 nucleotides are TGTGCCAGTAGTATCGGGTCGTCTGGAAACACCATATATTTT. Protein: CASSIGSSGNTIYF.

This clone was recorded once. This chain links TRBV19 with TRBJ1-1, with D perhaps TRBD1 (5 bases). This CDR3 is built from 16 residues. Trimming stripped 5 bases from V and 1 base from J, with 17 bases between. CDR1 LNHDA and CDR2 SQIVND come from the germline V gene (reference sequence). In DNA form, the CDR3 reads TGTGCCAGTAGTGCCCAGGGCCGAATGGGGAACACTGAAGCTTTCTTT. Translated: CASSAQGRMGNTEAFF.

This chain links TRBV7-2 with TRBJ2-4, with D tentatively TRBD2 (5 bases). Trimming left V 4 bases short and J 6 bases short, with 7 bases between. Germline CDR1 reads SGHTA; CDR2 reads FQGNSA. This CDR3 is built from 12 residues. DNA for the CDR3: TGTGCCAGCAGCTCCGCGGGAAACATTCAGTACTTC. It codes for CASSSAGNIQYF. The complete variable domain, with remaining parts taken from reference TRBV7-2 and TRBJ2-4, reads GAGVSQSPSNKVTEKGKDVELRCDPISGHTALYWYRQSLGQGLEFLIYFQGNSAPDKSGLPSDRFSAERTGGSVSTLTIQRTQQEDSAVYLCASSSAGNIQYFGAGTRLSVL.

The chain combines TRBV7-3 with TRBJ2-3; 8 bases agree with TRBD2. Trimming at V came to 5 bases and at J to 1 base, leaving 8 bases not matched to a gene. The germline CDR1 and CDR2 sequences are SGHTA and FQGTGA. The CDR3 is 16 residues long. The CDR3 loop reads CASSLGVRGGTDTQYF. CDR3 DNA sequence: TGTGCCAGCAGCCTCGGGGTGCGGGGGGGCACAGATACGCAGTATTTT.

The CDR3 bases are TGTGCCAGCAGCCCCGGCCCGGGATTCAGTTACGAGCAGTACTTC. Translating gives CASSPGPGFSYEQYF. The rearrangement uses TRBV5-5 and TRBJ2-7; a possible D gene is TRBD2 (5 bases). Germline CDR1 reads SGHKS; CDR2 reads YYEKEE (reference sequence). This CDR3 comprises 15 residues. Trimming removed 4 bases at V and 4 bases at J, with 18 bases between.

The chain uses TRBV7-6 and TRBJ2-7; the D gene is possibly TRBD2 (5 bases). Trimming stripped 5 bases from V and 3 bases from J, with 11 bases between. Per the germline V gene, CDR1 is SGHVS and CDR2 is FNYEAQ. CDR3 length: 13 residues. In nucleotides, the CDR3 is TGTGCCAGCAGCCCGGACGGGAACTACGAGCAGTACTTC. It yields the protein CASSPDGNYEQYF.

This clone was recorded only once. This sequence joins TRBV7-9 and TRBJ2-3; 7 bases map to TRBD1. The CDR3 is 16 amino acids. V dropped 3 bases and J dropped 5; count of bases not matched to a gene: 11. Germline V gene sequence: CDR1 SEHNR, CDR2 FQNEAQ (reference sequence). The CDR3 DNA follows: TGTGCCAGCAGCTTTACAGGGGAACCCACAAGAGATACGCAGTATTTT. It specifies CASSFTGEPTRDTQYF.

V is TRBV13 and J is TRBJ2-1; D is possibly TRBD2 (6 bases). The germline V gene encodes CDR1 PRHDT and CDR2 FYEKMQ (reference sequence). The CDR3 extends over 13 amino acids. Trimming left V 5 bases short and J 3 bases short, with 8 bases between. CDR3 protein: CASSTGSYNEQFF. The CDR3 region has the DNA TGTGCCAGCAGCACCGGGAGCTACAATGAGCAGTTCTTC.

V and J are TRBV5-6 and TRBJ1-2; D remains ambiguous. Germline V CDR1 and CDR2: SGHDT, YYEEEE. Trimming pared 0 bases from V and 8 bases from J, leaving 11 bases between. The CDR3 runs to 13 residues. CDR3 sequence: CASSLGVSGGYTF. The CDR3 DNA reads TGTGCCAGCAGCTTGGGGGTATCCGGGGGCTACACCTTC.

CDR3 in amino acids: CGLVGGTQYF. The CDR3 DNA reads as TGCGGACTAGTTGGTGGGACCCAGTACTTC. This chain connects TRBV20-1 to TRBJ2-5; 7 bases map to TRBD2. The length of the CDR3 is 10 residues. The V gene's germline CDR1 is DFQATT and CDR2 SNEGSKA (reference sequence).

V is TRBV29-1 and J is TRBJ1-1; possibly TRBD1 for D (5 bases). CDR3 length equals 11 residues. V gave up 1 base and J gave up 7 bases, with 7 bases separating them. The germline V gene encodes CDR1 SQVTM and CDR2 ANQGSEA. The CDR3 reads CSVEAGLEAFF. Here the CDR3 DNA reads TGCAGCGTTGAAGCAGGGCTTGAAGCTTTCTTT. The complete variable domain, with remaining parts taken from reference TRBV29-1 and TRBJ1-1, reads SAVISQKPSRDICQRGTSLTIQCQVDSQVTMMFWYRQQPGQSLTLIATANQGSEATYESGFVIDKFPISRPNLTFSTLTVSNMSPEDSSIYLCSVEAGLEAFFGQGTRLTVV.

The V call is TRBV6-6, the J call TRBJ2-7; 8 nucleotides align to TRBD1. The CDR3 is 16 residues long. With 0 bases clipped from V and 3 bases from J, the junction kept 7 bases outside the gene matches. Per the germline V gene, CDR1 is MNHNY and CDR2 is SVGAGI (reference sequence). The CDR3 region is CASSYSRQGSNYEQYF. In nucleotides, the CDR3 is TGTGCCAGCAGTTACTCGCGACAGGGGTCAAACTACGAGCAGTACTTC.